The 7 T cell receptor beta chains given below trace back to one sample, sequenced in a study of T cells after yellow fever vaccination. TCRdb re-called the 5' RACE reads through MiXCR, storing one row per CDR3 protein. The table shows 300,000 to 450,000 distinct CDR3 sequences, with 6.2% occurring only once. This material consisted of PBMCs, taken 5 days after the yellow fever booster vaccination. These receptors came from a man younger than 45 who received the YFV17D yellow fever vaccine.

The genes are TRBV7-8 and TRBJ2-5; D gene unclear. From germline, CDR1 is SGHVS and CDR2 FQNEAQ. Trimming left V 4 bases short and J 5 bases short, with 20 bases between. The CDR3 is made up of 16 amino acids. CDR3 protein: CASSSHREDFWETQYF. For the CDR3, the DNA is TGTGCCAGCAGCTCCCACAGAGAGGATTTTTGGGAGACCCAGTACTTC.

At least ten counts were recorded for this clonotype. For the CDR3, the DNA is TGTGCCAGCAGTTACTCGGCAGGGGTAGTCCCAGATACGCAGTATTTT. It translates to CASSYSAGVVPDTQYF. This sequence joins TRBV6-5 and TRBJ2-3; a possible D gene is TRBD1 (6 bases). The CDR3 covers 16 residues. The ends were cut back, 0 bases at V and 4 bases at J, with 14 bases in the middle. Germline values: CDR1 MNHEY, CDR2 SVGAGI.

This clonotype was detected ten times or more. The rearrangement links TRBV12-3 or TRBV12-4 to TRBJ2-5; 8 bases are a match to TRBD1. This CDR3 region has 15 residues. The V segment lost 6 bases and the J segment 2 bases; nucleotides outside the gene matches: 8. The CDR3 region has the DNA TGTGCCAGCAGCCGAACCGGGACAGGTCAAGAGACCCAGTACTTC. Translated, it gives CASSRTGTGQETQYF.

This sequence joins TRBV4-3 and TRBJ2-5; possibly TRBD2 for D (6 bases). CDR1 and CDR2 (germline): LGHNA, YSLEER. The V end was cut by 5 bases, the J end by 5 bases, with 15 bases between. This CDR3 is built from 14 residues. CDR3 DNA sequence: TGCGCCAGCAGCGCTCGGGGGAGTTCGGAGACCCAGTACTTC. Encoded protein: CASSARGSSETQYF.

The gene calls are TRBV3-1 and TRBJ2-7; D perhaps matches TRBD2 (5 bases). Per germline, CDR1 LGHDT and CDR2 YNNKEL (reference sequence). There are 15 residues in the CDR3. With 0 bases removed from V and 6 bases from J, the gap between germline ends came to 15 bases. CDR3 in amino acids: CASSQDGPGWGEQYF. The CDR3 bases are TGTGCCAGCAGCCAAGACGGGCCGGGATGGGGCGAGCAGTACTTC.

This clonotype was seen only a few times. CDR3 in amino acids: CASSLRGVGGYTF. The DNA of the CDR3 is TGTGCCAGCAGTTTAAGGGGGGTGGGTGGCTACACCTTC. The genes are TRBV12-3 or TRBV12-4 and TRBJ1-2; D perhaps matches TRBD1 (6 bases). Between the trimmed V and J ends, which lost 2 bases and 7 bases, there was a span of 11 bases. The CDR3 has 13 residues.

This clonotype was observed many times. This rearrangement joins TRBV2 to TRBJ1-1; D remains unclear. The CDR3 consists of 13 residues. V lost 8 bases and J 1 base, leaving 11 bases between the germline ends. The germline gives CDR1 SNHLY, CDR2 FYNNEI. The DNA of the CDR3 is TGTGCCAGCGGATTAGGATCGAACACTGAAGCTTTCTTT. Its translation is CASGLGSNTEAFF.